This paragraph covers one T cell receptor (beta chain) sequence. Its antigen remains unidentified. The entry originates in a study of shared clonotypes between healthy human individuals. Each donor was a Caucasian adult residing in Nashville, Tennessee. When samples were unsorted, around 90 million PBMCs were used for genomic DNA. General study points: Clonotype sharing among the donors was expected to vary with sequencing depth.

The V gene lost 1 base and the J gene lost 7 bases, with 13 bases spanning the gap. Germline CDR1 SEHNR, CDR2 FQNEAQ (reference sequence). CDR3 length: 14 amino acids. TCRdb's table, derived via immunoSEQ multiplex PCR, lists solely in-frame clones and lacks some. The table lists about 480,000 clones, about four fifths of them singletons. This TCR derives from a woman in her thirties or forties in good health. Some clones in this sample may be carry-over from other donors' samples. The chain uses TRBV7-9 and TRBJ1-1; D gene uncertain. Sequenced material: PBMCs. CDR3: CASSLDLGAIEAFF. The CDR3, as DNA: TGTGCCAGCAGCTTAGATTTAGGAGCGATTGAAGCTTTCTTT.